This T cell receptor (beta chain) was captured in a study of STAT5B mutations in CD4+ large granular lymphocyte leukemia. Study results and limitations: Patient CD4-sorted repertoires stayed more clonal than healthy ones after leukemic-clone removal. Top patient clones used TRBV06 genes more often: 8/27 versus 2/35 in controls.

This was a survey-level run. Profiling relied on immunoSEQ multiplex PCR, and the TCRdb table lists in-frame clones only, not all of them. Of 30,000 to 40,000 clones in the sample, about 91% were seen once. V gave up 1 base and J gave up 2 bases, with 6 bases separating them. The CDR3 is made up of 14 amino acids. Per the germline V gene, CDR1 is LNHDA and CDR2 is SQIVND (reference sequence). Controls came from buffy coats of healthy blood donors. As for this clone: What it recognizes is unknown.

The origin of this receptor is a human donor in good health. The sample consisted of CD4+ T cells from blood buffy coats. V is TRBV19 and J is TRBJ1-3, with D unresolved. CDR3 loop: CASSIARTGNTIYF. The CDR3 DNA reads as TGTGCCAGTAGTATAGCCCGGACTGGAAACACCATATATTTT.